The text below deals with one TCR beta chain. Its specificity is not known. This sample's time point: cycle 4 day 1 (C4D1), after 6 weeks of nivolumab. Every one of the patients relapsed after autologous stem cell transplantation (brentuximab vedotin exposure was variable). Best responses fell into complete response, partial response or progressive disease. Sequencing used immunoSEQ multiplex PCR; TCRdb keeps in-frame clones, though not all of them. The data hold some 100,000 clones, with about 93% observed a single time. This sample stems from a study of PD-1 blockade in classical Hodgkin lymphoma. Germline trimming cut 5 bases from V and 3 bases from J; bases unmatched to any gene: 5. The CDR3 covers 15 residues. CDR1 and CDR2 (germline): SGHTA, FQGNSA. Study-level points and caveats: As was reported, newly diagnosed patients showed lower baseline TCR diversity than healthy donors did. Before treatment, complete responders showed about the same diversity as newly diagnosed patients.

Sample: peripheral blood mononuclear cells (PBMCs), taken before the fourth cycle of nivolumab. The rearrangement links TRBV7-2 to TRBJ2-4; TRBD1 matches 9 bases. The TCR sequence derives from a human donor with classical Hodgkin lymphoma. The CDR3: CASSPVTGGKNIQYF. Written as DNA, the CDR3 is TGTGCCAGCAGCCCGGTGACAGGGGGCAAAAACATTCAGTACTTC.